This T cell receptor beta chain derives from a study of blood T cell repertoires in COVID-19. Study details: T cells, B-cell-depleted T cells, or PBMCs supplied cDNA or gDNA.

J gave up 7 bases and V 3 bases, and 8 bases lay outside the gene matches. The CDR3 has 16 residues. Germline assignment: CDR1 LGHDT and CDR2 YNNKEL (reference sequence). Authors' processing steps: The assay estimated nucleated cells by amplifying reference gene primers. TCRdb keeps only in-frame clones here, not all; method: immunoSEQ multiplex PCR. For V, J and clone size, that table is used; D and trimming come from the DNA. The repertoire holds 170,000 or so clones, with around 79% as singletons. This chain joins TRBV3-1 (or the pseudogene TRBV3-2) and TRBJ2-1; 11 nucleotides line up with TRBD2. Sequenced: peripheral blood. The sequence came from a woman between 65 and 79 years old with acute or convalescent COVID-19. CDR3 loop: CASSQVATSGENEQFF. DNA of the CDR3: TGTGCCAGCAGCCAGGTCGCGACTAGCGGGGAGAATGAGCAGTTCTTC.